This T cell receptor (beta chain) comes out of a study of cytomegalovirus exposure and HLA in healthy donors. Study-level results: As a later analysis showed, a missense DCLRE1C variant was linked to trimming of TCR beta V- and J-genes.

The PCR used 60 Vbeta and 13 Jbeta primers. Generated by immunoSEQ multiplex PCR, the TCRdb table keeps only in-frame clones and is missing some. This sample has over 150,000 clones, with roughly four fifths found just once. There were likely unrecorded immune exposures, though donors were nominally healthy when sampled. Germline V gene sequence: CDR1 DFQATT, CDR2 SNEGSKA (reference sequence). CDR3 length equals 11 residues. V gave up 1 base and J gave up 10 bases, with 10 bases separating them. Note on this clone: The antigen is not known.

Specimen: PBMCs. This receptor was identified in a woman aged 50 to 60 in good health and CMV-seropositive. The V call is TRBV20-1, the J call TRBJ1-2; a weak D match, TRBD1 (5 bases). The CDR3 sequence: CSARVGQFYTF. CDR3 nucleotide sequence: TGCAGTGCTAGAGTGGGGCAGTTCTACACCTTC.